These 20 T cell receptor beta chains were all obtained from the same sample, sequenced in a study of patients and donors after allogeneic stem cell transplantation. Via MiXCR, TCRdb re-called the RT-PCR reads, giving one row per CDR3 protein. In the table there are 150,000 to 200,000 distinct CDR3 sequences, about 24% of which are singletons. What was sequenced was blood, either unsorted or a sorted T cell fraction (not recorded which). These receptors were taken from a human donor who was either an allogeneic HSCT recipient or a stem cell or donor lymphocyte infusion donor (not recorded which). It is not recorded whose cells these are; they may come from a transplant donor.

This clonotype was seen a handful of times. This chain joins TRBV10-3 and TRBJ2-1; D call uncertain. In germline, CDR1 is ENHRY, CDR2 SYGVKD. V gave up 3 bases and J gave up 0 bases, with 12 bases separating them. The CDR3 covers 16 residues. In DNA, the CDR3 is TGTGCCATCAGTGACTTTTGGCCGAGCTCCTACAATGAGCAGTTCTTC. This translates into CAISDFWPSSYNEQFF.

V is TRBV28 and J is TRBJ2-3; 9 bases match TRBD2. Germline lookup yields CDR1 MDHEN and CDR2 SYDVKM. V dropped 6 bases and J dropped 2; count of bases not matched to a gene: 3. The CDR3 has 14 amino acids. Here the CDR3 reads CASRGTSSTDTQYF. The DNA of the CDR3 is TGTGCCAGCAGGGGGACTAGCTCCACAGATACGCAGTATTTT.

This clonotype was detected many times. The chain couples TRBV7-8 to TRBJ1-4, with D perhaps matching TRBD1 (6 bases). V was trimmed by 1 base and J by 4 bases, leaving 7 bases between them. Germline-derived CDR1 and CDR2 are SGHVS and FQNEAQ. The CDR3 is made up of 14 amino acids. Here the CDR3 DNA reads TGTGCCAGCAGCTTAGACAGGGATAATGAAAAACTGTTTTTT. It translates to CASSLDRDNEKLFF.

The chain combines TRBV4-3 with TRBJ2-1; a weak D match, TRBD2 (5 bases). V dropped 0 bases and J dropped 8 bases, with 14 bases sitting between them. This CDR3 has 15 residues. The germline gives CDR1 LGHNA, CDR2 YSLEER. CDR3 residues: CASSQDGPGNHEQFF. In DNA, the CDR3 is TGCGCCAGCAGCCAAGATGGTCCGGGGAACCATGAGCAGTTCTTC.

The gene calls are TRBV5-5 and TRBJ2-1; D is perhaps TRBD1 (6 bases). The CDR3 loop spans 15 amino acids. Trimming took off 4 bases at V and 2 bases at J, with 13 bases between the two ends. CDR1 is SGHKS and CDR2 is YYEKEE in the germline V gene (reference sequence). CDR3 nucleotide sequence: TGTGCCAGCAGCCACGAGGGGGTACCCTACAATGAGCAGTTCTTC. It encodes CASSHEGVPYNEQFF.

This rearrangement joins TRBV20-1 to TRBJ2-3, with TRBD2 matching over 8 bases. V trimming: 0 bases; J trimming: 2 bases; junction bases outside the gene matches: 4. Germline V lookup: CDR1 DFQATT, CDR2 SNEGSKA (reference sequence). The length of the CDR3 is 15 residues. The CDR3 reads CSARDGAGATDTQYF. The CDR3 DNA is TGCAGTGCTAGAGACGGAGCGGGGGCCACAGATACGCAGTATTTT.

V and J are TRBV2 and TRBJ2-7; D unresolved. Germline V gene sequence: CDR1 SNHLY, CDR2 FYNNEI. The CDR3 has 13 residues. V shed 6 bases and J shed 3 bases, with 12 bases lying between them. The CDR3 DNA is TGTGCCAGCAGGTCGGCCCCCAGCTACGAGCAGTACTTC. It is translated as CASRSAPSYEQYF.

This clonotype turned up a few times. This rearrangement joins TRBV5-1 to TRBJ1-1, with D unresolved. The V gene's germline CDR1 is SGHRS and CDR2 YFSETQ. Trimming took 1 base from V and 0 from J, leaving 10 bases between them. CDR3 length: 15 amino acids. CDR3 sequence: CASSLLAAMNTEAFF. CDR3 nucleotide sequence: TGCGCCAGCAGCTTGCTGGCAGCTATGAACACTGAAGCTTTCTTT.

This rearrangement joins TRBV11-2 to TRBJ2-1; 9 nucleotides line up with TRBD1. J was trimmed by 2 bases and V by 3 bases; bases with no gene match: 5. Germline-derived CDR1 and CDR2 are SGHAT and FQNNGV. CDR3 size: 16 residues. The CDR3 sequence is CASSLNRGLTYNEQFF. In DNA form, the CDR3 reads TGTGCCAGCAGCTTGAACAGGGGGCTGACCTACAATGAGCAGTTCTTC.

This clonotype was found a few times. The J gene is TRBJ1-5, the V gene TRBV7-8, with 8 positions matching TRBD1. This CDR3 comprises 12 residues. V shed 5 bases, J shed 8 bases, and the junction held 2 bases outside the gene matches. Germline lookup yields CDR1 SGHVS and CDR2 FQNEAQ. Here the CDR3 DNA reads TGTGCCAGCAGCCCACAGGGGGAGCCCCAGCATTTT. Amino acid sequence: CASSPQGEPQHF.

Only a few counts were recorded for this clonotype. This rearrangement joins TRBV6-6 to TRBJ1-5; D is undetermined. Trimming removed 4 bases from V and 7 bases from J, with 11 bases in between. Germline V CDR1 and CDR2: MNHNY, SVGAGI (reference sequence). The CDR3 is 13 residues long. Written as DNA, the CDR3 is TGTGCCAGCAGTTTGGAAGAAAGGCAGCCCCAGCATTTT. Protein sequence: CASSLEERQPQHF.

This chain links TRBV5-1 with TRBJ2-3; D gene ambiguous. Trimming took 4 bases from V and 5 from J, leaving 14 bases between them. Germline loops: CDR1 SGHRS, CDR2 YFSETQ. The CDR3 contains 14 residues. CDR3 nucleotides: TGCGCCAGCAGCCTGACGTTGGGGAAAGATACGCAGTATTTT. As protein: CASSLTLGKDTQYF.

In this sample, this clonotype turned up a few times. The chain recombines TRBV4-1 with TRBJ1-2; D ambiguous. The V end was cut by 1 base, the J end by 5 bases, with 14 bases between. CDR1 and CDR2 from the germline V gene are MGHRA and YSYEKL. The CDR3 is 15 residues long. The CDR3 protein is CASSQAPSDLYGYTF. CDR3 DNA sequence: TGCGCCAGCAGCCAAGCACCCTCGGATCTTTATGGCTACACCTTC.

The table lists this clonotype with a few counts. This chain links TRBV5-1 with TRBJ2-7; 7 nucleotides line up with TRBD1. The ends lost 5 bases at V and 0 bases at J; junction bases unmatched: 2. The CDR3 is 13 residues long. Germline V gene lookup returns CDR1 SGHRS and CDR2 YFSETQ. CDR3 residues: CASRGQYSYEQYF. The CDR3 nucleotides read TGCGCCAGCAGGGGACAGTACTCCTACGAGCAGTACTTC.

The sample holds a few counts of this clonotype. The genes are TRBV21-1 and TRBJ2-7; the D call in the table, TRBD2, was not verified against the DNA. TRBV21-1 represents a pseudogene. The CDR3 consists of 11 residues. DNA for the CDR3: TGTGCCAGCAGCTCCGAGGGCGAGCAGTACTTC. It specifies CASSSEGEQYF.

The genes are TRBV2 and TRBJ1-6, with 10 bases fitting TRBD1. This CDR3 has 15 amino acids. In germline, CDR1 is SNHLY, CDR2 FYNNEI. The J segment lost 10 bases and the V segment lost 2 bases, leaving 5 bases of the junction unmatched. CDR3 region: CASSERTGGLSPLHF. In nucleotides, the CDR3 is TGTGCCAGCAGTGAAAGGACAGGGGGTTTATCACCCCTCCACTTT.

The CDR3 here is CASSRDRGSNEQFF. The CDR3 DNA is TGTGCCAGCAGCCGGGACAGGGGATCCAATGAGCAGTTCTTC. The chain carries TRBV7-2 and TRBJ2-1; 10 bases agree with TRBD1. This CDR3 contains 14 residues. V shed 5 bases, J shed 6 bases, and the junction held 4 bases outside the gene matches. Germline V gene lookup returns CDR1 SGHTA and CDR2 FQGNSA.

This clonotype was picked up a small number of times. The chain has TRBV12-3 or TRBV12-4 and TRBJ2-3, with unresolved D. Between the trimmed V and J ends, which lost 5 bases and 2 bases, there was a span of 14 bases. CDR3 length: 15 amino acids. The CDR3 reads CASSPHIYSTDTQYF. The CDR3 region has the DNA TGTGCCAGCAGTCCTCATATATACTCCACAGATACGCAGTATTTT.

V usage is TRBV20-1 and J usage is TRBJ1-1, with 10 bases identical to TRBD1. This CDR3 spans 14 amino acids. Looked up from germline, CDR1 is DFQATT and CDR2 is SNEGSKA (reference sequence). V trimming: 1 base; J trimming: 4 bases; junction bases outside the gene matches: 3. The CDR3 region has the DNA TGCAGTGCTAGAGGGACAGGGGGGGTCACTGAAGCTTTCTTT. This encodes CSARGTGGVTEAFF.

The J gene is TRBJ1-6, the V gene TRBV6-1; TRBD1 matches 10 bases. The germline gives CDR1 MNHNS, CDR2 SASEGT. The J segment lost 9 bases and the V segment lost 8 bases, leaving 10 bases of the junction unmatched. The CDR3 covers 15 residues. In DNA, the CDR3 is TGTGCCAGCTTTAATGGCGGGACAGGGGTTTCACCCCTCCACTTT. Amino acids: CASFNGGTGVSPLHF.